Listed below are T cell receptor beta chains from one sample, sequenced in a study of T-cell reconstitution after alpha-beta-depleted transplantation in children. TCRdb ran MiXCR on the PCR reads and lists one entry per CDR3 protein. The sample holds hundreds of thousands of distinct CDR3 sequences, approximately 20% seen once. The material was PBMCs from the stem cell graft donor, obtained from the stem cell graft. All receptors come from a human donor who donated a stem cell graft to a child with acute lymphoblastic leukemia. Both conserved end residues are part of each CDR3. The order of the fields is clone size, V gene, J gene, D gene, CDR3 protein, CDR3 DNA. D genes are given only for firm matches. Clone size is not always given. Where it is, it says once, few, many or a class for expanded clones.

clone_size: few
v_call: TRBV5-1
j_call: TRBJ1-1
d_call: .
cdr3_aa: CASSTGQGIGTTEAFF
cdr3_nt: TGCGCCAGCAGCACCGGCCAGGGAATTGGGACCACTGAAGCTTTCTTT

clone_size: .
v_call: TRBV5-6
j_call: TRBJ2-5
d_call: .
cdr3_aa: CASSNLGAETQYF
cdr3_nt: TGTGCCAGCAGCAATCTAGGTGCGGAGACCCAGTACTTC

clone_size: few
v_call: TRBV5-6
j_call: TRBJ2-1
d_call: TRBD1
cdr3_aa: CASSLVGQGRYNEQFF
cdr3_nt: TGTGCCAGCAGCTTGGTAGGACAGGGACGCTACAATGAGCAGTTCTTC

clone_size: few
v_call: TRBV6-5
j_call: TRBJ1-2
d_call: TRBD1
cdr3_aa: CASSSFLRTGRDYGYTF
cdr3_nt: TGTGCCAGCAGTTCCTTCCTCCGGACAGGGAGGGACTATGGCTACACCTTC

clone_size: .
v_call: TRBV9
j_call: TRBJ1-3
d_call: .
cdr3_aa: CASSRSPRTGNTIYF
cdr3_nt: TGTGCCAGCAGCCGGAGCCCAAGGACTGGAAACACCATATATTTT

clone_size: .
v_call: TRBV2
j_call: TRBJ2-7
d_call: .
cdr3_aa: CASSRHSGPYEQYF
cdr3_nt: TGTGCCAGCAGCAGACACTCTGGTCCCTACGAGCAGTACTTC

clone_size: .
v_call: TRBV20-1
j_call: TRBJ1-5
d_call: .
cdr3_aa: CSARDRDGNQPQHF
cdr3_nt: TGCAGTGCTAGAGATCGGGACGGGAATCAGCCCCAGCATTTT

clone_size: .
v_call: TRBV11-2
j_call: TRBJ2-1
d_call: TRBD2
cdr3_aa: CASSDRAGANEQFF
cdr3_nt: TGTGCCAGCAGCGATCGAGCGGGAGCGAATGAGCAGTTCTTC

clone_size: few
v_call: TRBV2
j_call: TRBJ1-2
d_call: TRBD1
cdr3_aa: CATARTGGYGYTF
cdr3_nt: TGTGCCACAGCCCGGACAGGGGGGTATGGCTACACCTTC

clone_size: few
v_call: TRBV6-1
j_call: TRBJ2-2
d_call: .
cdr3_aa: CASNRAFSTGGELFF
cdr3_nt: TGTGCCAGCAATCGGGCTTTCAGTACCGGCGGGGAGCTGTTTTTT

clone_size: .
v_call: TRBV7-6
j_call: TRBJ2-7
d_call: .
cdr3_aa: CASSPQTSPGIDEQYF
cdr3_nt: TGTGCCAGCAGCCCGCAGACTAGTCCGGGGATTGACGAGCAGTACTTC

clone_size: few
v_call: TRBV29-1
j_call: TRBJ1-1
d_call: .
cdr3_aa: CSVESPSGGAFF
cdr3_nt: TGCAGCGTTGAGTCCCCTAGCGGCGGAGCTTTCTTT

clone_size: few
v_call: TRBV12-3/TRBV12-4
j_call: TRBJ2-5
d_call: TRBD2
cdr3_aa: CASSRLAGVGETQYF
cdr3_nt: TGTGCCAGCAGCCGACTAGCGGGAGTGGGAGAGACCCAGTACTTC

clone_size: few
v_call: TRBV6-1
j_call: TRBJ1-1
d_call: TRBD1
cdr3_aa: CASRNYPGQGKAFF
cdr3_nt: TGTGCCAGCAGAAATTATCCGGGACAGGGGAAAGCTTTCTTT

clone_size: many
v_call: TRBV3-1
j_call: TRBJ1-1
d_call: .
cdr3_aa: CASSQVGLNTEAFF
cdr3_nt: TGTGCCAGCAGCCAAGTCGGATTGAACACTGAAGCTTTCTTT

clone_size: .
v_call: TRBV13
j_call: TRBJ2-5
d_call: .
cdr3_aa: CASSLVAGRRQETQYF
cdr3_nt: TGTGCCAGCAGCTTAGTGGCAGGGAGAAGGCAAGAGACCCAGTACTTC

clone_size: few
v_call: TRBV7-9
j_call: TRBJ2-7
d_call: TRBD2
cdr3_aa: CASSLYVGGRDVYEQYF
cdr3_nt: TGTGCCAGCAGCTTATATGTGGGGGGGAGAGACGTGTACGAGCAGTACTTC

clone_size: few
v_call: TRBV28
j_call: TRBJ2-7
d_call: .
cdr3_aa: CASSQPAQGLVYEQYF
cdr3_nt: TGTGCCAGCAGTCAGCCCGCCCAAGGGTTAGTCTACGAGCAGTACTTC

clone_size: few
v_call: TRBV5-1
j_call: TRBJ1-2
d_call: .
cdr3_aa: CASSLTDDYGYTF
cdr3_nt: TGCGCCAGCAGCTTAACAGATGACTATGGCTACACCTTC

clone_size: .
v_call: TRBV25-1
j_call: TRBJ1-4
d_call: .
cdr3_aa: CASSEYHGGFNEKLFF
cdr3_nt: TGTGCCAGCAGTGAATATCACGGGGGTTTTAATGAAAAACTGTTTTTT

clone_size: .
v_call: TRBV5-1
j_call: TRBJ2-7
d_call: TRBD2
cdr3_aa: CASSTGGGYNYEQYF
cdr3_nt: TGCGCCAGCAGTACTGGGGGGGGATACAATTACGAGCAGTACTTC

clone_size: .
v_call: TRBV11-1
j_call: TRBJ1-5
d_call: .
cdr3_aa: CASSSRVPGDNNQPQHF
cdr3_nt: TGTGCCAGCAGCTCAAGGGTCCCAGGGGATAACAATCAGCCCCAGCATTTT

clone_size: .
v_call: TRBV7-8
j_call: TRBJ1-4
d_call: .
cdr3_aa: CASSLALGGAGEKLFF
cdr3_nt: TGTGCCAGCAGCTTAGCGTTGGGAGGGGCAGGAGAAAAACTGTTTTTT

clone_size: .
v_call: TRBV7-6
j_call: TRBJ2-1
d_call: TRBD2
cdr3_aa: CASSGWTSGSNGEQFF
cdr3_nt: TGTGCCAGCAGCGGATGGACTAGCGGGAGTAACGGTGAGCAGTTCTTC

clone_size: many
v_call: TRBV7-8
j_call: TRBJ2-7
d_call: .
cdr3_aa: CASSLVVTGYEQYF
cdr3_nt: TGTGCCAGCAGCTTAGTAGTCACCGGTTACGAGCAGTACTTC

clone_size: few
v_call: TRBV4-1
j_call: TRBJ2-1
d_call: .
cdr3_aa: CASSQDPTPANNEQFF
cdr3_nt: TGCGCCAGCAGCCAAGATCCCACTCCCGCAAACAATGAGCAGTTCTTC

clone_size: few
v_call: TRBV5-1
j_call: TRBJ2-7
d_call: .
cdr3_aa: CASSLEPVHEQYF
cdr3_nt: TGCGCCAGCAGCTTGGAACCGGTCCACGAGCAGTACTTC

clone_size: .
v_call: TRBV5-1
j_call: TRBJ2-7
d_call: .
cdr3_aa: CASSLVVGHEQYF
cdr3_nt: TGCGCCAGCAGCTTGGTGGTGGGGCACGAGCAGTACTTC

clone_size: many
v_call: TRBV5-1
j_call: TRBJ2-7
d_call: .
cdr3_aa: CASSLSGQILSEQYF
cdr3_nt: TGCGCCAGCAGCTTGTCAGGACAGATTTTGTCAGAGCAGTACTTC

clone_size: .
v_call: TRBV7-9
j_call: TRBJ2-1
d_call: .
cdr3_aa: CASSSPFLGGEQFF
cdr3_nt: TGTGCCAGCAGCTCCCCTTTTCTAGGTGGTGAGCAGTTCTTC

clone_size: few
v_call: TRBV4-1
j_call: TRBJ2-5
d_call: .
cdr3_aa: CASSSLAWVETQYF
cdr3_nt: TGCGCCAGCAGCTCTTTAGCCTGGGTGGAGACCCAGTACTTC

clone_size: .
v_call: TRBV5-1
j_call: TRBJ1-3
d_call: .
cdr3_aa: CASRRQENPQSSGNTIYF
cdr3_nt: TGCGCCAGCAGAAGACAGGAGAATCCACAAAGCTCTGGAAACACCATATATTTT

clone_size: .
v_call: TRBV20-1
j_call: TRBJ1-3
d_call: TRBD1
cdr3_aa: CSARTGGGNTIYF
cdr3_nt: TGCAGTGCGCGGACAGGGGGTGGAAACACCATATATTTT

clone_size: .
v_call: TRBV5-6
j_call: TRBJ1-5
d_call: TRBD1
cdr3_aa: CASSGSTGQQPQHF
cdr3_nt: TGTGCCAGCAGCGGCTCGACAGGGCAACAGCCCCAGCATTTT

clone_size: few
v_call: TRBV20-1
j_call: TRBJ2-3
d_call: .
cdr3_aa: CSAPGKGSLFTDTQYF
cdr3_nt: TGCAGTGCCCCGGGGAAGGGGTCCCTTTTCACAGATACGCAGTATTTT

clone_size: few
v_call: TRBV29-1
j_call: TRBJ1-3
d_call: TRBD1
cdr3_aa: CSAYDRENGNTIYF
cdr3_nt: TGCAGCGCCTACGACAGGGAAAATGGAAACACCATATATTTT

clone_size: .
v_call: TRBV20-1
j_call: TRBJ2-3
d_call: TRBD2
cdr3_aa: CSATSGASTDTQYF
cdr3_nt: TGCAGTGCAACTAGCGGGGCTAGCACAGATACGCAGTATTTT

clone_size: many
v_call: TRBV20-1
j_call: TRBJ2-1
d_call: TRBD2
cdr3_aa: CSAWTSVGEQFF
cdr3_nt: TGCAGTGCTTGGACTAGCGTTGGTGAGCAGTTCTTC

clone_size: few
v_call: TRBV7-9
j_call: TRBJ2-7
d_call: .
cdr3_aa: CASSLVYPGDYEQYF
cdr3_nt: TGTGCCAGCAGCTTAGTTTACCCCGGGGATTACGAGCAGTACTTC

clone_size: few
v_call: TRBV12-3/TRBV12-4
j_call: TRBJ2-5
d_call: .
cdr3_aa: CASSLASLEETQYF
cdr3_nt: TGTGCCAGCAGTTTAGCGTCGCTGGAAGAGACCCAGTACTTC